This is a list of T cell receptor beta chains from one sample in a study of vaccination effects on CD4 cells after COVID-19. Which antigens these TCRs recognize remains unknown. Sequenced by immunoSEQ multiplex PCR; TCRdb stores in-frame clones only, minus some. The sample holds tens of thousands of clones, roughly 80% seen once. The specimen comprised CD4+ T cells from PBMCs cultured with HCoV-OC43 spike peptides, sampled after COVID-19 vaccination. The origin of the receptors is a human donor who received a COVID-19 vaccine. The conserved cysteine and the conserved F or W are not part of the CDR3 here. Each record gives: J gene, V gene, CDR3 protein.

j_gene: TRBJ2-6; v_gene: TRBV24-1; CDR3aa: ATSEKQGSGANVLT
j_gene: TRBJ2-4; v_gene: TRBV5-1; CDR3aa: ASSLAGAVAGSDSVKNIQY
j_gene: TRBJ1-5; v_gene: TRBV3-1/TRBV3-2; CDR3aa: ASSRGLNAQPQH
j_gene: TRBJ1-2; v_gene: TRBV28; CDR3aa: ASRTLQGASYGYT
j_gene: TRBJ2-5; v_gene: TRBV5-1; CDR3aa: ASSSGLAGGRETQY
j_gene: TRBJ1-3; v_gene: TRBV4-1; CDR3aa: ASSQISLSGNTIY
j_gene: TRBJ1-6; v_gene: TRBV30; CDR3aa: AWIPGQGLTNSPLH
j_gene: TRBJ2-4; v_gene: TRBV5-6; CDR3aa: ASSRTGDTQY
j_gene: TRBJ1-5; v_gene: TRBV7-6; CDR3aa: ASSLGDSVNQPQH
j_gene: TRBJ1-6; v_gene: TRBV6-6; CDR3aa: ASSYSDINSPLH
j_gene: TRBJ2-3; v_gene: TRBV5-5; CDR3aa: ASSQGTGADTQY
j_gene: TRBJ2-2; v_gene: TRBV7-9; CDR3aa: ASSFLAGNTGELF
j_gene: TRBJ2-5; v_gene: TRBV7-2; CDR3aa: ASSFIAGGLVETQY
j_gene: TRBJ2-1; v_gene: TRBV6-1; CDR3aa: ASSEDGQVSVEQF
j_gene: TRBJ2-3; v_gene: TRBV10-1; CDR3aa: ASSPRQGLSTDTQY
j_gene: TRBJ1-2; v_gene: TRBV25-1; CDR3aa: ASSLGNHYGYT